This T cell receptor beta chain was sequenced in a study of cytomegalovirus exposure and HLA in healthy donors (dated 2017 in TCRdb). About the study as a whole: An earlier analysis of approximately 640 of the donors reported 276 Gb of sequence data and 117 million unique TCR beta sequences from about 179 million T cells. All discovery cohort repertoires had been generated on a single sequencing platform. High-throughput TCR immunosequencing, statistical association of individual TCRs with disease status, and machine learning were combined to predict cytomegalovirus infection status. In the later analysis, no new phenotypic data were used to find candidate immune exposures; instead, reliance was placed on TCR beta sequences and their occurrence across donors. The study was designed to test whether signatures of past pathogen exposure could be identified by cataloging public T cell receptors. Class I and class II HLA loci were covered by the typing at four-digit resolution. Across about 380 genotyped donors of the cohort, an average of about 240,000 unique TCR beta nucleotide sequences per donor were sequenced, and approximately 17% of those sequences were non-productive. Approximately 300 gigabases of sequencing data and tens of millions of unique TCR sequences were included in an early release covering 500 to 750 HLA-typed donors. To study patterns of TCR occurrence, a later analysis re-analyzed previously published TCR beta repertoires from just over 650 donors and added high-resolution HLA genotyping. In addition to the first cohort of several hundred subjects, a separate validation cohort of 120 different subjects was used. Roughly 5 DR-DQ haplotypes were handled as single units for association and clustering, since linkage in the cohort was strong. In a later genetic analysis, genome-wide SNP genotypes for about three fifths of the roughly 670 donors were used, and that subset was treated as a discovery cohort. Alongside the repertoire data, information on donor age, sex, ethnicity and CMV serostatus was compiled. The genetic ancestry cluster associated with self-reported Caucasian donors included 65% to 90% of the roughly 390 genotyped donors. The T cell repertoires of about 700 subjects were profiled by immunosequencing and related to cytomegalovirus serostatus. In an earlier analysis of 500 to 650 of the donors, high-throughput TCR beta sequencing was used to judge whether each TCR beta V gene segment behaved as functional or pseudogenic. Typing coverage varied by locus: about 629-630 donors for A, B, C, DRB1 and DQB1; approximately 560 for DQA1; about 590 for DPA1; fewer than 480 for DPB1. The paper's findings and limits, for the study overall: A further reported finding was that TCR beta sequences accurately predicted the HLA-A and HLA-B alleles for most subjects in the first cohort. In both the original and validation cohorts, the classifier was reported to diagnose cytomegalovirus status with high specificity and sensitivity. Immune exposure information for the cohort was limited to CMV serostatus. Correlated functional status among segregating V segments might be attributable to linkage disequilibrium, but an unknown experimental factor could not be ruled out. According to the authors, the approach could potentially be generalized to other disease states and immunological phenotypes. Assigning TCR associations to individual alleles was difficult when HLA alleles, especially DR and DQ, strongly co-occurred. Some IMGT-functional V segments, including TRBV6-2 and TRBV6-3, could not be told apart with the 87-base-pair reads, so those segments were excluded. HLA typing was unavailable for some donors at each locus, so association tests used only the typed subset. According to a later analysis, parvovirus B19, influenza, CMV and Epstein-Barr virus appeared linked to several top co-occurrence clusters. In an earlier analysis of roughly 500 of the donors, most TCR beta V segments appeared in productive rearrangements about 87% or about 30% of the time, broadly matching IMGT annotations. According to a later analysis, TCR association rates differed among HLA loci, with DRB1 alleles showing the most associated TCRs and HLA-C alleles showing the fewest. Three of the identified cytomegalovirus-associated TCR beta chains were confirmed in vitro to be specific for cytomegalovirus antigens. In this cohort, only TCR beta chains were sequenced, and detectable features were limited by the absence of alpha or paired-chain data. While some public TCRs were present in many individuals, most TCR sequences turned up only very rarely across donors. Most CMV-associated TCR beta chains appeared to be HLA-restricted in a later analysis, and the HLA associations seemed to be driven largely by CMV exposure. Compared with the 666-donor mean, donors in an Asian-associated ancestry cluster had fewer N-insertions in productive TCRs, according to a later genetic analysis. In a later analysis, HLA-associated TCR beta chains showed more clonal expansion and lower generation probabilities than non-associated chains that were equally common. Roughly uniform sequencing depth across donors was assumed in presence/absence analyses, although this assumption may not hold. The earlier analysis of approximately 560 of the donors excluded approximately 15 rarely observed V segments, including chromosome 9 orphons, because counts were too low. At a false discovery rate of 0.05, a later analysis linked 16,951 TCR beta sequences to specific HLA alleles. In a later genetic analysis, a missense DCLRE1C variant was associated with V-gene and J-gene trimming of TCR beta chains, and the association was replicated in an independent cohort. A cluster of highly shared sequence variants was judged likely to be a technical artifact of the sequencing pipeline. A total of 164 TCR beta chains were listed by the study as associated with cytomegalovirus.

After removal of 4 bases from V and 8 bases from J, the junction retains 7 bases not matched to a gene. CDR1 is given as SGHKS and CDR2 as YYEKEE, both from the germline V gene (reference sequence). The CDR3, cysteine through phenylalanine, is 13 amino acids long. The only DNA kept is the CDR3, 39 bases in frame from the first base. Library preparation employed the immunoSEQ multiplex PCR assay. A mixture of 60 forward primers for TCR Vbeta segments and 13 reverse primers for TCR Jbeta segments was used in the multiplex PCR. The CDR3 region of rearranged TCR beta genes was amplified from genomic DNA by a multiplex PCR assay. The amplified TCR beta libraries were sequenced on the Illumina HiSeq System as 87-base-pair reads. In the authors' own workflow: In a later analysis, about 80 million unique TCR beta chains were counted across the approximately 640 repertoires, and roughly 11 million of these chains were shared by at least two donors. Raw reads were error-corrected and collapsed into unique sequences with a nearest-neighbor algorithm that merged closely related sequences to remove PCR and sequencing errors. CDR3 sequences were aligned to IMGT reference sequences to assign V, D and J gene segments. For a sequence to be retained, at least a six-nucleotide match to both a V gene segment and a J gene segment was required. A rearrangement was called productive if the CDR3 had no stop codons and remained in frame with V and J, and every other rearrangement was called non-productive. CDR3 was defined according to IMGT convention as the region running from the second conserved V-encoded cysteine to the conserved J-encoded phenylalanine. The earlier analysis of roughly 590 of the donors excluded sequences that lacked an unambiguous match to a single V gene segment. An earlier analysis of under 750 of the donors called V segments functional above 56.7% productive rearrangements and segregating when the between-donor standard deviation exceeded 5%. A statistical classification framework was developed to diagnose cytomegalovirus status using the catalog of TCR beta chain sequences. A later analysis assigned V and J genes by comparing TCR nucleotide sequences with IMGT/GENE-DB human TR gene sequences. Using the TCRdist pipeline, a later analysis assigned CDR3 sequences along with most-parsimonious VDJ recombination scenarios. In a later analysis, every TCR beta chain was defined by the combination of its CDR3 amino acid sequence and its V-gene family, and reads without a unique V-gene family were dropped. As a way to deal with suspected cross-contamination and a sequencing artifact, a later analysis dropped 640 or so nucleotide sequences that were highly shared and had low generation probability. In a later analysis, a clonal expansion index was calculated for each public chain from normalized within-repertoire ranks of inferred template counts. Generation probabilities in a later analysis came from a VDJ recombination model fitted to out-of-frame rearrangements, and those results were checked against IGoR. A later analysis scored TCR-TCR, TCR-HLA and TCR-CMV co-occurrence with hypergeometric tests, applying a repertoire-size bias correction to TCR pairs. To estimate false discovery rates, a later analysis permuted the HLA or CMV assignments 20 times. In a later analysis, co-occurring TCRs were grouped using DBSCAN, with TCRdist sequence similarity added in when clustering inside HLA-allele-positive subsets. Repertoires with fewer than 30,000 or more than 120,000 public chains were left out of co-occurrence clustering, as were four to six repertoires with anomalous nucleotide sharing. Entries here come from immuneACCESS through TCRdb and include only in-frame sequences with V and J called. Some clones fail to appear in such tables; in the studies checked, an unresolved V gene covers under half of the shortfall, and the cause of the remainder is unknown. V and J calls and clone size are those listed in that table; D and trimming were worked out from the DNA. The sample profile shows approximately 120,000 clones; around 84% of them were found once. The biggest ten clones account for 6% to 8% of the sample.

Only a few counts were recorded for this clone. The antigen it binds to is not known. No base-level quality is on record; no much larger clone is a single base apart. The cohort was made up of roughly 670 healthy bone marrow donors. At the time of sampling, all cohort members were nominally healthy, though unrecorded immune exposures were likely present. The donor was CMV seronegative and was included in the group of several hundred seronegative cohort members. A peripheral blood sample was provided by each donor, and peripheral blood mononuclear cells were used for TCR beta sequencing. The Qiagen DNeasy Blood Extraction Kit was used to extract genomic DNA from the blood cell samples.

Sequencing was performed on PBMCs. The source of this sequence is a middle-aged woman in good health and CMV-seronegative. The V and J genes are TRBV5-5 and TRBJ1-2, and TRBD1 aligns with 8 junction nucleotides. The nucleotide sequence reads TGTGCCAGCAGCCTTCAGACAGGGGTGGGCTACACCTTC. This gives the protein CASSLQTGVGYTF.